There are many counts of the clone carrying this TCR beta chain. No antigen is known for it. MiXCR was run by TCRdb on the 5' RACE reads, yielding one entry per CDR3 protein. In the table there are hundreds of thousands of distinct CDR3 sequences, 25% to 30% of which are singletons. The sample comes from a study of CD8 T cells in ankylosing spondylitis. Study-wide findings and caveats: Disease-linked clones bore a CD8+ phenotype, appearing relatively rarely in peripheral blood. A TCR beta motif of eight highly homologous variants appeared characteristic of ankylosing spondylitis blood.

This sequence was found in a male donor with ankylosing spondylitis. The sample was blood, either unsorted or a sorted T cell fraction (not recorded which).

CDR3 loop: CSVRRGVGPLHF. For the CDR3, the DNA is TGCAGTGTGAGAAGGGGAGTTGGACCCCTCCACTTT. The chain is built from TRBV20-1 and TRBJ1-6; TRBD1 might be the D (5 bases). Germline assignment: CDR1 DFQATT and CDR2 SNEGSKA (reference sequence). The CDR3 covers 12 residues. With 7 bases removed from V and 12 bases from J, the gap between germline ends came to 16 bases.